The 5 T cell receptor beta chains reported below all come from one sample, sequenced in a study of CD8 T cells in Susac syndrome. A quantity of about 0.5 to 1 ug RNA underwent reverse transcription using random hexamers. In TCRdb, the immunoSEQ multiplex PCR reads were re-called with MiXCR into one record per CDR3 protein. The profile shows about 120,000 distinct CDR3 sequences, about 93% of them singletons. Material for sequencing was CD8+ T cells from PBMCs. Receptor source: a human donor with Susac syndrome.

The V and J genes are TRBV11-2 and TRBJ2-1; the match to TRBD2 covers 10 bases. The junction had 12 bases not matched to a gene; V was cut back by 4 bases and J by 9 bases. This CDR3 comprises 16 residues. Germline assignment: CDR1 SGHAT and CDR2 FQNNGV. CDR3 in amino acids: CASSYSPSGSLGEQFF. The CDR3 nucleotides are TGTGCCAGCAGCTATTCCCCTAGCGGGAGTCTGGGTGAGCAGTTCTTC.

The CDR3 sequence is CATSARRDSGLTGELFF. The CDR3, as DNA: TGTGCCACCAGCGCTAGACGGGACAGCGGGCTCACCGGGGAGCTGTTTTTT. The chain has TRBV15 and TRBJ2-2; a possible D gene is TRBD1 (7 bases). In germline, CDR1 is LNHNV, CDR2 YYDKDF (reference sequence). CDR3 length equals 17 residues. Trimming took off 5 bases at V and 4 bases at J, with 20 bases between the two ends.

This sequence joins TRBV12-3 or TRBV12-4 and TRBJ2-3; TRBD1 is a possible D gene (6 bases). Trimming cost V 3 bases and J 4 bases, with 14 bases left between them. CDR3 length: 15 amino acids. As DNA, the CDR3 is TGTGCCAGCAGTTTTGTGCAGGGGATGCCAGATACGCAGTATTTT. Amino acids: CASSFVQGMPDTQYF.

V gene TRBV20-1 combines with J gene TRBJ1-2, with D possibly being TRBD1 (6 bases). V was cut by 5 bases and J by 5 bases, with 18 bases left in between. This CDR3 is 14 amino acids long. Germline V lookup: CDR1 DFQATT, CDR2 SNEGSKA (reference sequence). CDR3 sequence (DNA): TGCAGTGCTTACGAAATTACAGGGTGGTATGGCTACACCTTC. Translation gives CSAYEITGWYGYTF.

This clonotype was seen only a few times. This chain uses TRBV6-5 with TRBJ2-2; 14 bases map to TRBD2. CDR1 and CDR2 (germline): MNHEY, SVGAGI. There are 16 residues in the CDR3. Unmatched junction bases numbered 0, after V lost 0 bases and J lost 6 bases. The CDR3 DNA sequence: TGTGCCAGCAGTTACTCGGGACTAGCGGGGGCCGGGGAGCTGTTTTTT. Residues: CASSYSGLAGAGELFF.